This TCR beta chain stems from a study of OX40 agonist ivuxolimab in advanced cancers. Study-wide background: Ivuxolimab, which is an agonistic anti-OX40 (CD134) antibody, was administered to the patients. Dose-escalation subjects each had hepatocellular carcinoma, melanoma, renal cell or head and neck cancer.

Sequenced by immunoSEQ multiplex PCR; TCRdb stores in-frame clones only, minus some. This sample has some 33,000 clones, with around 80% found just once. With V trimmed by 1 base and J by 6 bases, 9 bases remained unmatched. CDR3 size: 15 residues. Germline-derived CDR1 and CDR2 are SGHAT and FQNNGV. Broader study findings: In a subset of nonresponders, normalized T-cell clonal expansion was also low. Researchers did not establish what antigens the expanded peripheral T cells target.

Relative to its sample, this clone is medium-sized (0.01 to 0.1%). The antigen is not known. This sequence originates from an adult with an advanced solid tumor such as melanoma, head and neck, liver or kidney cancer. The source material was CD4+ or CD8+ T cells sorted from blood, sampled in a trial of the OX40 agonist ivuxolimab. This chain uses TRBV11-2 with TRBJ2-7; 7 bases match TRBD1. The CDR3, as DNA: TGTGCCAGCAGCTTAGTTCCAGGGGGAATGGGCGAGCAGTACTTC. Translation gives CASSLVPGGMGEQYF.